These 8 T cell receptor beta chains were all obtained from the same sample, sequenced in a study of blood T cell repertoires in COVID-19. Here immunoSEQ multiplex PCR was the method, and the copy in TCRdb shows in-frame clones only, minus some. The repertoire holds about 110,000 clones, with approximately 62% as singletons. Sequencing was performed on peripheral blood. These receptors all come from an elderly man with acute or convalescent COVID-19.

This clone was detected once. The rearrangement uses TRBV4-3 and TRBJ1-2; 8 bases are shared with TRBD1. Trimming removed 3 bases from V and 6 bases from J; junction bases left unmatched: 9. The CDR3 length is 15 residues. Germline V gene lookup returns CDR1 LGHNA and CDR2 YSLEER. As DNA, the CDR3 is TGCGCCAGCAGCCAGACCTTGGGGACAGGCAATGGCTACACCTTC. Protein: CASSQTLGTGNGYTF.

This clone was observed at least ten times. The V and J genes are TRBV11-2 and TRBJ1-4, with a weak D call TRBD1 (5 bases). The CDR3 runs to 14 residues. V gave up 5 bases and J gave up 2 bases, with 9 bases separating them. Germline CDR1 reads SGHAT; CDR2 reads FQNNGV. The CDR3 protein is CASSAGLTNEKLFF. CDR3 nucleotide sequence: TGTGCCAGCAGCGCAGGGTTGACTAATGAAAAACTGTTTTTT.

V gene TRBV28 combines with J gene TRBJ2-1; 12 bases are a match to TRBD2. Germline V gene sequence: CDR1 MDHEN, CDR2 SYDVKM. V was clipped by 5 bases and J by 6 bases; unmatched bases: 2. The CDR3 sequence is 14 residues long. This CDR3 reads CASSLAGGGNEQFF. CDR3 nucleotide sequence: TGTGCCAGCAGTCTAGCGGGAGGGGGCAATGAGCAGTTCTTC. The full variable domain, completed using reference TRBV28 and TRBJ2-1, is DVKVTQSSRYLVKRTGEKVFLECVQDMDHENMFWYRQDPGLGLRLIYFSYDVKMKEKGDIPEGYSVSREKKERFSLILESASTNQTSMYLCASSLAGGGNEQFFGPGTRLTVL.

This clone was recorded many times. CDR3 in amino acids: CASSQLTSGSEQYF. The CDR3 DNA follows: TGTGCCAGCAGCCAGCTTACTAGCGGGAGCGAGCAGTACTTC. The chain is built from TRBV3-1 (or the pseudogene TRBV3-2) and TRBJ2-7, with TRBD2 identical over 11 bases. The CDR3 runs to 14 residues. Germline V CDR1 and CDR2: LGHDT, YNNKEL (reference sequence). V lost 3 bases and J lost 6; bases outside the gene matches: 4.

The chain is built from TRBV30 and TRBJ2-1, with D hard to call. The germline V gene has CDR1 GTSNPN and CDR2 SVGIG (reference sequence). This CDR3 region has 12 residues. V shed 5 bases and J shed 7 bases, with 12 bases lying between them. Here the CDR3 reads CAWDALFNEQFF. The CDR3 bases are TGTGCCTGGGACGCGCTCTTTAATGAGCAGTTCTTC.

This chain links TRBV18 with TRBJ2-1, with a weak D call TRBD1 (6 bases). V shed 6 bases and J shed 4 bases, with 10 bases lying between them. CDR1 is KGHSH and CDR2 is LQKENI in the germline V gene. The CDR3 covers 13 residues. Written as DNA, the CDR3 is TGTGCCAGCTCGCGTGGACAGTACAATGAGCAGTTCTTC. It yields the protein CASSRGQYNEQFF.

J is TRBJ2-7 and V is TRBV6-5, with 14 bases identical to TRBD2. The CDR3 consists of 15 residues. The ends lost 4 bases at V and 3 bases at J; junction bases unmatched: 2. From germline, CDR1 is MNHEY and CDR2 SVGAGI. In DNA form, the CDR3 reads TGTGCCAGCAGTTTCGGGACTAGCGGGAGCTACGAGCAGTACTTC. It specifies CASSFGTSGSYEQYF.

V gene TRBV7-8 combines with J gene TRBJ2-7, with 10 nucleotides matching TRBD2. V was clipped by 1 base and J by 4 bases; unmatched bases: 7. Germline-derived CDR1 and CDR2 are SGHVS and FQNEAQ. This CDR3 comprises 16 residues. The CDR3 bases are TGTGCCAGCAGCTTAGGTAGTAGCGGGAGGTCTTACGAGCAGTACTTC. Its protein product is CASSLGSSGRSYEQYF.